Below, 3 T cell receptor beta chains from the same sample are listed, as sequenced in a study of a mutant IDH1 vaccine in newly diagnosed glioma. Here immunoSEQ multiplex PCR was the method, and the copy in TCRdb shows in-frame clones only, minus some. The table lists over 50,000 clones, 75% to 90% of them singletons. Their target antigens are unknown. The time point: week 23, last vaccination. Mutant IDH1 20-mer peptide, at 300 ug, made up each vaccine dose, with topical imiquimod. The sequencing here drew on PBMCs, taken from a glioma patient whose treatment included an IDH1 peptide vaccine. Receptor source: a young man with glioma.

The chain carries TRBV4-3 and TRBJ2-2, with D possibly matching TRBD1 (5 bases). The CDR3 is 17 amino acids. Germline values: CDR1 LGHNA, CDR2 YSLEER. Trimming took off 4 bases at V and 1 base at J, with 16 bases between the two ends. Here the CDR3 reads CASSPRQTEMNTGELFF. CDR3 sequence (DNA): TGCGCCAGCAGCCCCCGTCAGACAGAGATGAACACCGGGGAGCTGTTTTTT.

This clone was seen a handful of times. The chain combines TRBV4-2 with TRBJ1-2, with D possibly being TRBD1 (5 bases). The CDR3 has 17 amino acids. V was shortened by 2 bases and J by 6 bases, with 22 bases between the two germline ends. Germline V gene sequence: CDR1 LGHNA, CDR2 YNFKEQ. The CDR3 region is CASSQNFFATQANGYTF. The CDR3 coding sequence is TGTGCCAGCAGCCAAAACTTTTTCGCGACACAGGCGAATGGCTACACCTTC.

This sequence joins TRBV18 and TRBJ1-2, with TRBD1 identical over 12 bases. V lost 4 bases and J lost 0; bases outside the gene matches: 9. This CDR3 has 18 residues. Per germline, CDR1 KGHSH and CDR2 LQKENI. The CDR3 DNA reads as TGTGCCAGCTCACTGGCCGGGACAGGGGGCCTAGCTAACTATGGCTACACCTTC. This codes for CASSLAGTGGLANYGYTF.